The entry that follows covers one TCR beta chain sequence. The sample is drawn from a study of Ad26.COV2.S vaccination and SARS-CoV-2 variants. Treatment meaning: around 19 received Ad26.COV2.S at low or high dose, single or two shots; 5 received placebo; per-sample allocation not given. Day 63 following the first vaccine or placebo injection was when the samples were taken. Data came from immunoSEQ multiplex PCR; TCRdb stores just in-frame clones and leaves some out. The sample gives hundreds of thousands of clones, about 89% of which show up once; just under 5% is in the top ten. Per the germline V gene, CDR1 is LNHNV and CDR2 is YYDKDF (reference sequence). The CDR3 is made up of 13 amino acids. Trimming cost V 9 bases and J 0 bases, with 11 bases left between them.

Material: peripheral blood, obtained in a trial of Ad26.COV2.S vaccine versus placebo. The TCR sequence derives from a person between 18 and 65 years old who received the Ad26.COV2.S COVID-19 vaccine or a placebo. V and J are TRBV15 and TRBJ1-1; D remains ambiguous. The CDR3 nucleotides read TGTGCCACTGGACTGGGCATGAACACTGAAGCTTTCTTT. Amino acids: CATGLGMNTEAFF.